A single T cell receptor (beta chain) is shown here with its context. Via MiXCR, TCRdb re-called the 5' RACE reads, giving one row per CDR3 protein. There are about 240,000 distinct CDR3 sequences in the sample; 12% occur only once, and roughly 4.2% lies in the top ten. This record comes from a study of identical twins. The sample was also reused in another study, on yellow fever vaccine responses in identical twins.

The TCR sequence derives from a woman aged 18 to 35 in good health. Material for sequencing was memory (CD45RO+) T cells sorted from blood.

The CDR3 reads CASSLSSGVWETQYF. The CDR3 DNA reads TGCGCCAGCAGCTTGTCTAGCGGGGTGTGGGAGACCCAGTACTTC. The gene calls are TRBV5-1 and TRBJ2-5; 9 positions agree with TRBD2. The length of the CDR3 is 15 residues. Germline V lookup: CDR1 SGHRS, CDR2 YFSETQ. After removal of 1 base from V and 5 bases from J, the junction contained 6 bases not matched to a gene.